What follows describes a single T cell receptor (beta chain). No antigen is known for it. The input lacks base qualities; no much larger clone sits a single base away. The data belong to a study of shared clonotypes between healthy human individuals (TCRdb year 2020). Concerning the study at large: The cohort included a few men and a couple of women between 18 and 49 years of age. Blood TCR repertoires of five healthy adults were deeply sequenced to estimate repertoire size and the extent of clonotype sharing between individuals. To increase sequencing depth and limit assay-specific biases, different laboratories used diverse techniques to prepare libraries and sequence TCR repertoires. Leukapheresis yielded between about 0.8 and 8.9 billion PBMCs per donor. What the research found in general, with its limitations: Based on pairwise subsampling, the degree of clonotype sharing among donors was expected to be affected by sequencing depth. Sampling was limited to blood, and TCR repertoires in tissue likely differ from TCR repertoires in blood. Because the study included only a small number of donors, the genetic and exposure-history diversity represented was limited.

Using the deep immunoSEQ assay, multiplex PCR amplified TCR CDR3 regions from genomic DNA. Extracted genomic DNA from each cell subset was distributed evenly across all wells of several immunoSEQ 96-well plates, and each plate was treated as a replicate. For unsorted PBMC, each replicate PCR was loaded with around 300 ng genomic DNA, equivalent to tens of thousands of T cell genomes. Genomic DNA from unsorted PBMC was sequenced over ten immunoSEQ deep assay plates. Purified libraries were quantified with a Qubit 3.0 fluorometer, sized on a Bioanalyzer 2100, and re-quantified with the KAPA Library Quantification kit. Each immunoSEQ 96-well plate was sequenced on its own single-read 150-cycle Illumina NextSeq 550 flow cell. As for how the authors treated the data: The immunoSEQ output contained only junctional sequences without quality scores, so filtering could not match that applied to full-length reads. To assign V/J genes and CDR3, sequences were annotated against IMGT germline references using PyIR, a Python wrapper for IgBLAST v1.9. Reads with weak V/J assignments (E-value above 1e-6), missing CDR3, stop codons, out-of-frame junctions, or ambiguous translated residues were removed. V3J clonotypes were defined by identical inferred V gene, J gene, and CDR3 amino acid sequence. To compute the percentage overlap between repertoires, the number of shared unique clonotypes was divided by the size of the smaller repertoire. Three approaches were used to assess repertoire richness: RTK rarefaction, the Chao1 estimator, and Recon v2.1 estimates of unobserved clonotypes. TCRdb mirrors the immuneACCESS table, restricted to in-frame sequences. Some clones are absent from its copies; in checked studies, under half trace to an unresolved V gene, and the reason for the others is unknown. V and J calls and clone size are those listed in that table; D and trimming were worked out from the DNA. The table for this sample lists 450,000 to 550,000 clones; 79% of them were counted only once. The biggest ten clones account for 13% of the sample.

CDR1 and CDR2 were assigned from the germline V gene as MNHEY and SVGAGI. From the cysteine through the phenylalanine, the CDR3 covers 15 amino acids. Only the CDR3 portion is preserved as DNA: 45 bases, with reading frame beginning at the first base. V is pruned by 5 bases and J by 3 bases, leaving 4 bases of the junction without a gene match. The donors were healthy, HIV-negative adults who had no recently reported acute infections or vaccinations. Every donor was a Caucasian adult residing in Nashville, Tennessee, USA. In the unsorted samples, approximately 85 million PBMCs were counted, and genomic DNA was extracted using the QIAamp DNA Blood Mini kit. Blood was collected by leukapheresis, and PBMCs were isolated by Ficoll-Histopaque density gradient centrifugation and then cryopreserved in liquid nitrogen vapor phase.

In this chain, TRBV6-5 is recombined with TRBJ2-2, and 9 junction bases match TRBD1. The receptor's source is a woman aged 40 to 49 in good health. Some clones in this sample may be carry-over from other donors' samples. Sequenced material: PBMCs. The nucleotide sequence is given as TGTGCCAGCAGTAAACAGGGGGCCTACACCGGGGAGCTGTTTTTT. It encodes CASSKQGAYTGELFF.